This entry describes one T cell receptor beta chain. The CDR3 contains 15 residues. Deletions cut 3 bases from V and 6 bases from J, with 16 bases between. Germline CDR1 and CDR2: MDHEN and SYDVKM. This specimen belongs to a study of shared T cell receptors in the human thymus. Some clones are missing from TCRdb's copy, which holds only in-frame ones; the method was immunoSEQ multiplex PCR. This table holds some 720,000 clones, 88% found once. These sequences were also reported in another study, on human thymus T cells. That paper adds: A high degree of thymic repertoire overlap among unrelated individuals was reported in related research.

J is TRBJ2-3 and V is TRBV28; a weak D match, TRBD1 (5 bases). This sequence originates from a boy under two years old with a congenital heart defect. The source material was thymocytes. The CDR3 DNA sequence: TGTGCCAGCAGTTTCTTGACACACCAGGGTGATACGCAGTATTTT. It codes for CASSFLTHQGDTQYF. Drawing the rest from reference TRBV28 and TRBJ2-3, the complete variable domain is DVKVTQSSRYLVKRTGEKVFLECVQDMDHENMFWYRQDPGLGLRLIYFSYDVKMKEKGDIPEGYSVSREKKERFSLILESASTNQTSMYLCASSFLTHQGDTQYFGPGTRLTVL.